The 10 T cell receptor beta chains listed next were all sequenced from one sample in a study of shared clonotypes between healthy human individuals. Method: immunoSEQ multiplex PCR; TCRdb's copy keeps in-frame clones and lacks some. The sample lists 450,000 to 650,000 clones; about 80% were seen once. The specimen sequenced was PBMCs. These receptors were taken from a middle-aged woman in good health. Some clones in this sample may be carry-over from other donors' samples.

V is TRBV11-3 and J is TRBJ2-7; no firm D call. This CDR3 has 15 amino acids. CDR1 SGHNT and CDR2 YENEEA come from the germline V gene. Deletions cut 3 bases from V and 1 base from J, with 13 bases between. The DNA of the CDR3 is TGTGCCAGCAGCTTGAATGGCGGTCCTTCCTACGAGCAGTACTTC. It codes for CASSLNGGPSYEQYF. Combining the CDR3 with reference TRBV11-3 and TRBJ2-7 gives the whole variable domain EAGVVQSPRYKIIEKKQPVAFWCNPISGHNTLYWYLQNLGQGPELLIRYENEEAVDDSQLPKDRFSAERLKGVDSTLKIQPAELGDSAVYLCASSLNGGPSYEQYFGPGTRLTVT.

J is TRBJ1-1 and V is TRBV7-9, with unresolved D. The germline V gene encodes CDR1 SEHNR and CDR2 FQNEAQ (reference sequence). V gave up 7 bases and J gave up 6 bases, with 15 bases separating them. The CDR3 has 13 amino acids. Written as DNA, the CDR3 is TGTGCCAGCATGGAATCCGTCTTGGCTGAAGCTTTCTTT. Its translation is CASMESVLAEAFF.

The rearrangement uses TRBV13 and TRBJ2-7, with TRBD2 matching 11 bases. The ends lost 0 bases at V and 2 bases at J; junction bases unmatched: 0. The CDR3 extends over 15 amino acids. Germline assignment: CDR1 PRHDT and CDR2 FYEKMQ (reference sequence). CDR3: CASSLGLAGAYEQYF. Written as DNA, the CDR3 is TGTGCCAGCAGCTTAGGACTAGCGGGAGCCTACGAGCAGTACTTC.

On this clone itself: A much larger clone differs by one base, so this may be a read error. The rearrangement uses TRBV28 and TRBJ1-2; TRBD1 matches at 7 bases. This CDR3 is 12 amino acids long. Germline CDR1 is MDHEN and CDR2 is SYDVKM. V lost 5 bases, J lost 3 bases, and 0 bases stayed unmatched. CDR3 sequence (DNA): TGTGCCAGCAGTACAGGGGACTATGGCTACACCTTC. Translating gives CASSTGDYGYTF.

The V and J genes are TRBV28 and TRBJ2-7, with 11 bases aligning to TRBD2. Germline V gene lookup returns CDR1 MDHEN and CDR2 SYDVKM. The CDR3 runs 15 residues. V was pared by 4 bases and J by 6 bases, with 8 bases of the junction left unmatched. CDR3 coding DNA: TGTGCCAGCAGTTCCCCTAGCGGGAGGAGGGGCGAGCAGTACTTC. It translates to CASSSPSGRRGEQYF.

The CDR3 sequence: CASTQLASLTGELFF. The CDR3 DNA reads TGTGCCAGCACCCAACTGGCTAGCCTTACCGGGGAGCTGTTTTTT. V is TRBV2 and J is TRBJ2-2, with a weak D call TRBD2 (5 bases). This CDR3 is built from 15 residues. With 7 bases removed from V and 5 bases from J, the gap between germline ends came to 17 bases. Looked up from germline, CDR1 is SNHLY and CDR2 is FYNNEI.

Remarks on this clone: Given a far larger clone just one base away, this is likely a sequencing read error. The chain links TRBV28 to TRBJ1-2; possibly TRBD1 for D (5 bases). Trimming took off 2 bases at V and 7 bases at J, with 14 bases between the two ends. Germline assignment: CDR1 MDHEN and CDR2 SYDVKM. This CDR3 contains 14 residues. CDR3 sequence reads: CASSLTSGLCGYTF. DNA for the CDR3: TGTGCCAGCAGTTTAACATCAGGGCTCTGTGGCTACACCTTC.

The V call is TRBV11-2, the J call TRBJ2-1; a weak D match, TRBD1 (6 bases). Trimming took off 5 bases at V and 4 bases at J, with 15 bases between the two ends. Germline CDR1 is SGHAT and CDR2 is FQNNGV. There are 15 residues in the CDR3. CDR3 amino acids: CASSVQGGNYNEQFF. The DNA for the CDR3 is TGTGCCAGCAGCGTACAGGGTGGGAATTACAATGAGCAGTTCTTC.

About this clone itself: A clone one base away is much larger, so this may be a read error. The chain is built from TRBV2 and TRBJ1-5; 8 positions agree with TRBD1. The CDR3 length is 15 residues. Germline CDR1 is SNHLY and CDR2 is FYNNEI. The CDR3 DNA reads as TGTGCCAGCAGTGAAGCCGGACAGGGCGATCAGCCCCGGCATTTT. Protein: CASSEAGQGDQPRHF.

This chain joins TRBV6-1 and TRBJ2-3; no firm D call. V dropped 5 bases and J dropped 1 base, with 10 bases sitting between them. This CDR3 comprises 14 residues. Germline loops: CDR1 MNHNS, CDR2 SASEGT. DNA for the CDR3: TGTGCCAGCAGTTCACGGTTGGGCACAGATACGCAGTATTTT. This codes for CASSSRLGTDTQYF.